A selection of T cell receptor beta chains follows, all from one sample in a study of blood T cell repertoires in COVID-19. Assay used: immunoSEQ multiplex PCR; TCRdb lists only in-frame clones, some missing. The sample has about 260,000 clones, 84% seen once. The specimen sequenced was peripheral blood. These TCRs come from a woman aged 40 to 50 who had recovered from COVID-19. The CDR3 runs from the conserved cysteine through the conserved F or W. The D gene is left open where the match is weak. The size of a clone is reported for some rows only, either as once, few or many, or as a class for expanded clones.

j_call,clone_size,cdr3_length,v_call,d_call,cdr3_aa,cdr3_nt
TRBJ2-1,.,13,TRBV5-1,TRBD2,CASRLAANNEQFF,TGCGCCAGCCGACTAGCGGCTAACAATGAGCAGTTCTTC
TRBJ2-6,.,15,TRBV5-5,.,CASSSGRTGANVLTF,TGTGCCAGCAGCTCCGGGAGAACTGGGGCCAACGTCCTGACTTTC
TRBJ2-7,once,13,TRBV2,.,CASFRPRTYEQYF,TGTGCCAGCTTTCGCCCGAGGACCTACGAGCAGTACTTC
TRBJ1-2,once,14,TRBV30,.,CAWSVRGQESGYTF,TGTGCCTGGAGTGTAAGGGGACAAGAGAGTGGCTACACCTTC
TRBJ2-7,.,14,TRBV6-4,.,CASTRGPGAYEQYF,TGTGCCAGCACTCGGGGACCAGGGGCCTACGAGCAGTACTTC
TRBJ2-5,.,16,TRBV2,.,CASSEGRTLGQETQYF,TGTGCCAGCAGTGAAGGACGGACACTTGGACAAGAGACCCAGTACTTC
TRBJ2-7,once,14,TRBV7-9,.,CASSFTTSSYEQYF,TGTGCCAGCAGCTTCACAACTAGCTCCTACGAGCAGTACTTC
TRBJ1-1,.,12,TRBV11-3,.,CASSGGTTEAFF,TGTGCCAGCAGTGGGGGGACCACTGAAGCTTTCTTT
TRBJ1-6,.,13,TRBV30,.,CAWSEQNNSPLHF,TGTGCCTGGAGTGAACAGAATAATTCACCCCTCCACTTT
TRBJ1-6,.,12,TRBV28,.,CALRTVNSPLHF,TGTGCCCTAAGGACAGTAAATTCACCCCTCCACTTT
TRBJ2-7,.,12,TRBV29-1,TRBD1,CSVIGQGWEQYF,TGCAGCGTCATCGGACAGGGTTGGGAGCAGTACTTC
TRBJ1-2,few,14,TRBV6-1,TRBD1,CASSERTGRDGYTF,TGTGCCAGCAGTGAGCGGACAGGCCGGGATGGCTACACCTTC
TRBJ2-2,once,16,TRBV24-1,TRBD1,CATSVPGTGGNGELFF,TGTGCCACCAGTGTTCCAGGGACAGGGGGCAACGGGGAGCTGTTTTTT
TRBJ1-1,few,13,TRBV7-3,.,CASSKSQGTEAFF,TGTGCCAGCAGCAAATCCCAGGGAACTGAAGCTTTCTTT
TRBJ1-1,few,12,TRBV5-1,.,CASSQQGSEAFF,TGCGCCAGCAGTCAGCAGGGGTCCGAAGCTTTCTTT
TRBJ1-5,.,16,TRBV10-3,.,CAISESTDPSNQPQHF,TGTGCCATCAGTGAGTCCACAGACCCTAGCAATCAGCCCCAGCATTTT
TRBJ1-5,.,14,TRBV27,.,CASSLLGGDQPQHF,TGTGCCAGCAGTTTACTTGGGGGGGATCAGCCCCAGCATTTT
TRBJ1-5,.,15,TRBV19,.,CASTTYNPTDQPQHF,TGTGCCAGTACCACGTATAATCCCACTGATCAGCCCCAGCATTTT
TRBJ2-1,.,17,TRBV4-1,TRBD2,CASRAPGLAGNIDEQFF,TGCGCCAGCAGGGCCCCAGGACTAGCGGGGAACATAGATGAGCAGTTCTTC
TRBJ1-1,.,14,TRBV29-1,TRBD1,CSAVDRGVNTEAFF,TGCAGCGCCGTGGACAGGGGGGTCAACACTGAAGCTTTCTTT
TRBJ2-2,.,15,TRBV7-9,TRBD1,CASSAGTGRIGELFF,TGTGCCAGCAGCGCCGGGACAGGGAGGATCGGGGAGCTGTTTTTT
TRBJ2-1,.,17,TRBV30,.,CAWREGPGGSSYNEQFF,TGTGCCTGGAGGGAAGGCCCGGGTGGTAGCTCCTACAATGAGCAGTTCTTC
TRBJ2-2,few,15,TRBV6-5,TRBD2,CATKRGEGMAGELFF,TGTGCCACCAAGAGAGGGGAGGGGATGGCCGGGGAGCTGTTTTTT
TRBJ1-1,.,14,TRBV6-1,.,CASSEGAGDTEAFF,TGTGCCAGCAGTGAAGGGGCAGGGGATACTGAAGCTTTCTTT
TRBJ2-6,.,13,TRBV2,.,CAIDNSGANVLTF,TGTGCAATTGACAACTCTGGGGCCAACGTCCTGACTTTC
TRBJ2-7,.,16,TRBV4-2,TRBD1,CASSQGPGQGYYEQYF,TGTGCCAGCAGCCAAGGACCGGGACAGGGATACTACGAGCAGTACTTC
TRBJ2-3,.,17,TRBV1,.,CTSSQDQLNGGANTQYF,TGCACCAGCAGCCAAGATCAGTTAAACGGGGGGGCGAATACGCAGTATTTT
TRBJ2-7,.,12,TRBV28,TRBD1,CASTQGLNEQYF,TGTGCCAGCACACAGGGGTTAAACGAGCAGTACTTC